This entry lists 20 T cell receptor beta chains sequenced from one sample in a study of CD8+ T cells in alopecia areata. It was cDNA, reverse transcribed from extracted RNA, that served as the sequencing template. Using immunoSEQ multiplex PCR, the repertoire was profiled, and TCRdb retains in-frame clones only, with some absent. The sample records over 200,000 clones, 57% being singletons. The sample was CD4+ T cells sorted from blood, taken at week 0. These receptor sequences come from a human donor with alopecia areata.

The chain uses TRBV4-2 and TRBJ2-2; the match to TRBD2 covers 7 bases. V was pared by 4 bases and J by 4 bases, with 3 bases of the junction left unmatched. Per the germline V gene, CDR1 is LGHNA and CDR2 is YNFKEQ. This CDR3 contains 14 residues. The CDR3 protein is CASSPPSGTGELFF. In nucleotides, the CDR3 is TGTGCCAGCAGCCCCCCTAGCGGCACCGGGGAGCTGTTTTTT.

This clone has only a few counts. The chain couples TRBV29-1 to TRBJ1-3; D is unclear. Trimming left V 6 bases short and J 0 bases short, with 12 bases between. The CDR3 consists of 14 residues. Germline CDR1 SQVTM, CDR2 ANQGSEA. The DNA of the CDR3 is TGCAGCGTCAGGTCCCAAGACTCTGGAAACACCATATATTTT. Its protein is CSVRSQDSGNTIYF.

This clone was counted only a few times. This chain joins TRBV18 and TRBJ2-7; possibly TRBD2 for D (5 bases). The CDR3 consists of 12 residues. V was shortened by 3 bases and J by 3 bases, with 6 bases between the two germline ends. Germline V CDR1 and CDR2: KGHSH, LQKENI. The CDR3: CASSPGDYEQYF. As DNA, the CDR3 is TGTGCCAGCTCACCGGGAGACTACGAGCAGTACTTC.

The chain joins TRBV2 to TRBJ2-3, with D maybe TRBD2 (5 bases). CDR1 and CDR2 (germline): SNHLY, FYNNEI. CDR3 length equals 15 residues. V dropped 6 bases and J dropped 6 bases, with 19 bases sitting between them. The CDR3 sequence is CASSPDSPRLDTQYF. As DNA, the CDR3 is TGTGCCAGCAGCCCGGACTCTCCACGTTTGGATACGCAGTATTTT.

This rearrangement joins TRBV6-6 to TRBJ1-5; 7 bases fit TRBD1. This CDR3 spans 14 amino acids. Germline values: CDR1 MNHNY, CDR2 SVGAGI (reference sequence). The ends lost 8 bases at V and 1 base at J; junction bases unmatched: 5. In DNA form, the CDR3 reads TGTGCCAGCCGAGACAGGGTGAGCAATCAGCCCCAGCATTTT. This translates into CASRDRVSNQPQHF.

This clone was detected only a few times. The CDR3 DNA is TGTGCCAGCAGTGAAGCAGGCCCCCAGCATTTT. Protein sequence: CASSEAGPQHF. This chain joins TRBV2 and TRBJ1-5; no clear D. Looked up from germline, CDR1 is SNHLY and CDR2 is FYNNEI. The V and J ends lost 0 bases and 10 bases respectively, with 4 bases between them. This CDR3 has 11 amino acids.

This clone was detected a few times. This chain links TRBV19 with TRBJ1-2; 8 nucleotides line up with TRBD1. The J segment lost 4 bases and the V segment lost 8 bases, leaving 9 bases of the junction unmatched. The CDR3 runs to 14 residues. The germline V gene encodes CDR1 LNHDA and CDR2 SQIVND (reference sequence). The CDR3 region is CASAIDRGAYGYTF. As DNA, the CDR3 is TGTGCCAGTGCTATCGACAGGGGTGCCTATGGCTACACCTTC.

The V and J genes are TRBV6-4 and TRBJ1-2; 7 bases match TRBD1. J was trimmed by 6 bases and V by 2 bases; bases with no gene match: 3. The CDR3 consists of 13 residues. Germline CDR1 MRHNA, CDR2 SNTAGT. The CDR3 reads CASSDRTGDGYTF. CDR3 DNA: TGTGCCAGCAGTGACAGAACAGGGGATGGCTACACCTTC.

This clone was seen repeatedly, ten times or more. The chain has TRBV7-6 and TRBJ2-7; D might be TRBD1 (6 bases). Looked up from germline, CDR1 is SGHVS and CDR2 is FNYEAQ. V gave up 0 bases and J gave up 3 bases, with 12 bases separating them. The CDR3 has 15 amino acids. CDR3 bases: TGTGCCAGCAGCTTAGCTGGGACACCTAACTACGAGCAGTACTTC. Translation: CASSLAGTPNYEQYF.

V gene TRBV9 combines with J gene TRBJ2-5, with 7 bases identical to TRBD2. V dropped 4 bases and J dropped 4; count of bases not matched to a gene: 19. This CDR3 region has 18 residues. Germline CDR1 SGDLS, CDR2 YYNGEE. CDR3 residues: CASSPSQGRTRGGETQYF. In DNA, the CDR3 is TGTGCCAGCAGCCCCTCCCAGGGCCGAACCCGCGGGGGAGAGACCCAGTACTTC.

In regard to this clone: One end of the junction does not line up with germline, which may come from a read error. The chain employs TRBV29-1 and TRBJ1-1; D unresolved. The germline gives CDR1 SQVTM, CDR2 ANQGSEA. The CDR3 is 11 residues long. The CDR3 protein is CSFDLNTEAFF. In DNA form, the CDR3 reads TGCAGCTTTGACTTGAACACTGAAGCTTTCTTT.

The chain joins TRBV5-8 to TRBJ2-7; 7 positions agree with TRBD1. This CDR3 is built from 13 residues. Germline V lookup: CDR1 SGHTS, CDR2 YDEGEE. Germline trimming cut 5 bases from V and 2 bases from J; bases unmatched to any gene: 4. Written as DNA, the CDR3 is TGTGCCAGCAGTCATACAGGGGCCTACGAGCAGTACTTC. Protein product: CASSHTGAYEQYF.

This clone has more than one count but fewer than ten. The rearrangement links TRBV5-1 to TRBJ2-1; 7 bases are a match to TRBD1. The ends lost 4 bases at V and 12 bases at J; junction bases unmatched: 19. The CDR3 length is 16 residues. Germline V CDR1 and CDR2: SGHRS, YFSETQ. The CDR3 sequence is CASSTGTATMSVGQFF. The CDR3 bases are TGCGCCAGCAGCACCGGGACAGCCACTATGAGTGTAGGGCAGTTCTTC.

The chain couples TRBV7-9 to TRBJ2-1; no definite D call. Germline values: CDR1 SEHNR, CDR2 FQNEAQ (reference sequence). There are 12 residues in the CDR3. Trimming removed 4 bases from V and 6 bases from J, with 7 bases in between. CDR3 nucleotides: TGTGCCAGCAGCTGGGCGGTCAATGAGCAGTTCTTC. Translating it yields CASSWAVNEQFF.

The rearrangement joins TRBV5-1 to TRBJ2-1, with 7 bases matching TRBD2. V was clipped by 3 bases and J by 6 bases; unmatched bases: 6. From germline, CDR1 is SGHRS and CDR2 YFSETQ. The CDR3 loop spans 14 amino acids. CDR3 residues: CASSSRDYRNEQFF. CDR3 DNA sequence: TGCGCCAGCAGCTCCCGGGACTACCGCAATGAGCAGTTCTTC.

V and J are TRBV7-2 and TRBJ2-1; D perhaps matches TRBD2 (6 bases). The V end lost 1 base, the J end lost 6 bases, and 10 bases lay between the germline ends. Germline V lookup: CDR1 SGHTA, CDR2 FQGNSA. This CDR3 is 14 amino acids long. For the CDR3, the DNA is TGTGCCAGCAGCTTAGATCGGGGGTCCAATGAGCAGTTCTTC. Amino acids: CASSLDRGSNEQFF.

The chain carries TRBV30 and TRBJ2-3, with TRBD2 matching 8 bases. Trimming cost V 1 base and J 4 bases; bases outside gene matches: 7. The CDR3 extends over 15 amino acids. CDR1 is GTSNPN, CDR2 SVGIG, per germline (reference sequence). CDR3 sequence: CAWSAAGGPADTQYF. In nucleotides, the CDR3 is TGTGCCTGGAGTGCGGCGGGGGGCCCCGCAGATACGCAGTATTTT.

This clone occurred a few times. The chain links TRBV6-6 to TRBJ2-1; 13 nucleotides line up with TRBD2. CDR3 length: 16 residues. Germline CDR1 MNHNY, CDR2 SVGAGI (reference sequence). Trimming took 6 bases from V and 8 from J; bases not matched to a gene: 10. The CDR3 loop reads CASSPGLAGEVDEQFF. In nucleotides, the CDR3 is TGTGCCAGCAGCCCAGGACTAGCGGGAGAAGTTGATGAGCAGTTCTTC.

This clone was seen more than once but under ten times. The gene calls are TRBV7-2 and TRBJ1-1, with D possibly TRBD1 on 6 matching bases. The CDR3 length is 15 residues. Germline V lookup: CDR1 SGHTA, CDR2 FQGNSA. Trimming shortened V by 8 bases and J by 1 base, and 17 bases separated the two germline ends. The CDR3 loop is CASPRLQGGNTEAFF. The DNA of the CDR3 is TGTGCCAGCCCCCGTCTACAGGGAGGGAACACTGAAGCTTTCTTT.

The rearrangement links TRBV30 to TRBJ2-1; D unresolved. The V end was cut by 4 bases, the J end by 2 bases, with 15 bases between. Germline values: CDR1 GTSNPN, CDR2 SVGIG (reference sequence). The CDR3 covers 15 residues. CDR3 bases: TGTGCCTGGAAGGTTAGGGCTGGGACCTACAATGAGCAGTTCTTC. This gives the protein CAWKVRAGTYNEQFF. Looking up the rest from reference TRBV30 and TRBJ2-1 gives the full variable domain: SQTIHQWPATLVQPVGSPLSLECTVEGTSNPNLYWYRQAAGRGLQLLFYSVGIGQISSEVPQNLSASRPQDRQFILSSKKLLLSDSGFYLCAWKVRAGTYNEQFFGPGTRLTVL.